The sequence of this T cell receptor (beta chain) was determined in a study of CD4+ T cells in melanoma. Measured with immunoSEQ multiplex PCR; TCRdb has only the in-frame clones, and not every one. The sample has around 100,000 clones; around 92% are singletons. In germline, CDR1 is SQVTM, CDR2 ANQGSEA. CDR3 size: 14 residues. V lost 4 bases, J lost 0 bases, and 13 bases lay in between. This receptor was obtained from a human donor with melanoma. The chain couples TRBV29-1 to TRBJ2-7; possibly TRBD2 for D (6 bases). The sequencing input was peripheral blood. The CDR3, as DNA: TGCAGCGTTGGTCTTCGGGAGTCCTCCTACGAGCAGTACTTC. Amino acid sequence: CSVGLRESSYEQYF.